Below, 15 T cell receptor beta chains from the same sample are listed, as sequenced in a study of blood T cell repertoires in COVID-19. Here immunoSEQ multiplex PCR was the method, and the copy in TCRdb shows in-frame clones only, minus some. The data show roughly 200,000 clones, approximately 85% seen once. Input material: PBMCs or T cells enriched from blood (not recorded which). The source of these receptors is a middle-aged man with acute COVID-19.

The CDR3 DNA reads TGTGCCAGCAGTGAATTTGAGGGTACGAACACCGGGGAGCTGTTTTTT. Protein product: CASSEFEGTNTGELFF. J is TRBJ2-2 and V is TRBV25-1, with D perhaps TRBD2 (5 bases). V was shortened by 1 base and J by 0 bases, with 9 bases between the two germline ends. This CDR3 comprises 16 residues. Germline-derived CDR1 and CDR2 are MGHDK and SYGVNS.

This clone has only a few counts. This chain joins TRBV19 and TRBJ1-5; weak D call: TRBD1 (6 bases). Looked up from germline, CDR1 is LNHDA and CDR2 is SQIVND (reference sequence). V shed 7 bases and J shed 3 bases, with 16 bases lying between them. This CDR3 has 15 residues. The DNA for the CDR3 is TGTGCCAGTACCGAAAGGGGGGGATACAATCAGCCCCAGCATTTT. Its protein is CASTERGGYNQPQHF.

CDR3 sequence (DNA): TGTGCCAGCAGCTTGGGAGCCCTTTGGAGTTCACCCCTCCACTTT. It specifies CASSLGALWSSPLHF. The chain recombines TRBV5-4 with TRBJ1-6; D not resolved. Germline V gene data show CDR1 as SGHNT and CDR2 as YYREEE (reference sequence). The CDR3 loop spans 15 amino acids. Between the trimmed V and J ends, which lost 0 bases and 9 bases, there was a span of 13 bases.

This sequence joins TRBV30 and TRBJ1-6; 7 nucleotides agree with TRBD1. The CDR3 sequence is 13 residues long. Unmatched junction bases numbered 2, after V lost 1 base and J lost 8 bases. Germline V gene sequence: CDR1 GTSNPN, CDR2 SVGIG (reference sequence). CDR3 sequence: CAWSGQGYSPLHF. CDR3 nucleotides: TGTGCCTGGAGTGGACAGGGTTATTCACCCCTCCACTTT.

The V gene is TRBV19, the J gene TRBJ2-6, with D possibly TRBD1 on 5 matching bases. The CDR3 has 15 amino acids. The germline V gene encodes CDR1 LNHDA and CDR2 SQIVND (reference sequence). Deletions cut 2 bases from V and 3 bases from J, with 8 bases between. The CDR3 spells CASSIQGFGANVLTF. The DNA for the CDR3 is TGTGCCAGTAGTATACAGGGATTTGGGGCCAACGTCCTGACTTTC.

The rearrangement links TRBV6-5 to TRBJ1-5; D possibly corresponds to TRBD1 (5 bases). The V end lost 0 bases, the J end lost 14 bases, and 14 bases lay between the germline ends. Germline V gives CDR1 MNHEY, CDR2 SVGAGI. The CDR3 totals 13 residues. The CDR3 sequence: CASSYSSKGWEHF. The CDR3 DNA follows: TGTGCCAGCAGTTACTCGAGTAAGGGGTGGGAGCATTTT.

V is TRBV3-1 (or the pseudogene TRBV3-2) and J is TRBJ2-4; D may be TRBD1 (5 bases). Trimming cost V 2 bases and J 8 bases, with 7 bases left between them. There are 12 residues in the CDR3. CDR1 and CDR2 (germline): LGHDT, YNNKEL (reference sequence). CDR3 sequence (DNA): TGTGCCAGCAGCCAATTCAGGGACATTCAGTACTTC. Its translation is CASSQFRDIQYF.

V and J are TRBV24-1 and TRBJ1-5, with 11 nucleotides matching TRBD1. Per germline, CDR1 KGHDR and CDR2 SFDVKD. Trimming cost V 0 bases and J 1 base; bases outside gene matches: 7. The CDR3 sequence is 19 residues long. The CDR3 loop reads CATSDLLGQGGRSNQPQHF. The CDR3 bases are TGTGCCACCAGTGATTTGTTGGGACAGGGGGGTCGAAGCAATCAGCCCCAGCATTTT.

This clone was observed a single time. In DNA form, the CDR3 reads TGCGCCAGCAGCCAAGAAGGGGTAGCGGGAGTGGGGCCAGATACGCAGTATTTT. This translates into CASSQEGVAGVGPDTQYF. This chain joins TRBV4-3 and TRBJ2-3; 9 nucleotides line up with TRBD2. With 0 bases clipped from V and 4 bases from J, the junction kept 11 bases outside the gene matches. Germline V gene lookup returns CDR1 LGHNA and CDR2 YSLEER. This CDR3 spans 18 amino acids.

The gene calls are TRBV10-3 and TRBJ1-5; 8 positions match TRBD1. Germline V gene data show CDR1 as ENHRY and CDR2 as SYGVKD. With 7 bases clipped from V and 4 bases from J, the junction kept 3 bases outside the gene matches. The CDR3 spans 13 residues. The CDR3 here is CAINRDRNQPQHF. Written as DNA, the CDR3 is TGTGCCATCAATCGGGACAGGAATCAGCCCCAGCATTTT.

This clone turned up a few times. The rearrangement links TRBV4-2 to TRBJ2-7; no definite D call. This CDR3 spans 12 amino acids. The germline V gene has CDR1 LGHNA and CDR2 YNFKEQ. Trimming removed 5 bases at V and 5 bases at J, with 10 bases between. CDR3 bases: TGTGCCAGCAGCTATCTGTCCGACGAGCAGTACTTC. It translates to CASSYLSDEQYF.

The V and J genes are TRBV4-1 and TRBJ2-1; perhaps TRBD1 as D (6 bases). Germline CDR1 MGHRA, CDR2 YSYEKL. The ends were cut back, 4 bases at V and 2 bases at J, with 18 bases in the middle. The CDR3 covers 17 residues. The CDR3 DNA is TGCGCCAGCAGCCCTGTTCACAGGGTCGAGCCCTACAATGAGCAGTTCTTC. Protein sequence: CASSPVHRVEPYNEQFF.

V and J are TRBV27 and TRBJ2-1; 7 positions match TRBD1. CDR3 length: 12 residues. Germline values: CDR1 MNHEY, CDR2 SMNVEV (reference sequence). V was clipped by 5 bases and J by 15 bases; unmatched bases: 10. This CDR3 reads CASSLTGAQPFF. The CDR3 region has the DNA TGTGCCAGCAGTCTTACAGGGGCCCAGCCGTTCTTC.

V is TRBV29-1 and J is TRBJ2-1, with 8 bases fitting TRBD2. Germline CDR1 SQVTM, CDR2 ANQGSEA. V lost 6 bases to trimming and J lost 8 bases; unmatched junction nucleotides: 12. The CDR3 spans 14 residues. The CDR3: CSVTPGLVSHEQFF. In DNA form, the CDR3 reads TGCAGCGTGACACCGGGACTAGTTTCTCATGAGCAGTTCTTC.

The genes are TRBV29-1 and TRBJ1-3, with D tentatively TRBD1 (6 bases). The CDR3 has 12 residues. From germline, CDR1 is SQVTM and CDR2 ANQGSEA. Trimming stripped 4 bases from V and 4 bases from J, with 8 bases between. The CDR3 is CSVATGGNTIYF. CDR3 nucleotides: TGCAGCGTTGCTACAGGGGGAAACACCATATATTTT.